This T cell receptor (beta chain) was found in a study of shared clonotypes between healthy human individuals. Worth noting for this clone: Additional DNA sequences in this sample encode the identical CDR3.

Germline CDR1 and CDR2: MDHEN and SYDVKM. CDR3 size: 11 residues. V was cut by 5 bases and J by 7 bases, with 6 bases left in between. The table came from immunoSEQ multiplex PCR; TCRdb's copy has only in-frame clones and leaves some out. The table includes roughly 2,000,000 clones, 93% detected once. It was CD45RO-negative cells, positively selected for CCR7, that made up naive CD8 cells, with terminally differentiated effector memory CD45RA+ cells excluded. All donors qualified as healthy HIV-negative adults and had experienced no recent acute infections or vaccinations. The chain has TRBV28 and TRBJ2-1; D remains unclear. The sequence was collected from a man younger than 35 in good health. Some clones in this sample may be carry-over from other donors' samples. Sequences were obtained from naive CD8+ T cells from PBMCs. CDR3 nucleotides: TGTGCCAGCAGTGCTTATAATGAGCAGTTCTTC. Amino acid sequence: CASSAYNEQFF.